This T cell receptor beta chain was documented in a study of beta chain features in type 1 diabetes. Findings and caveats of the study: There was a moderate but significant shortening of TCRB CDR3s in all four CD4+ subsets of Type 1 diabetes patients.

Sorted cells reached over 95% purity in every population. Every isolated RNA sample was fully reverse transcribed, so sequencing captured expressed TCRB transcripts. Method: immunoSEQ multiplex PCR; TCRdb's copy keeps in-frame clones and lacks some. There are some 230,000 clones in the sample; about 10% occur only once, and 0.034% lies in the top ten. This clone was seen more than once but under ten times. Its antigen is unknown. The clonotype was recovered from a woman between 18 and 29 years old in good health. The sample consisted of naive CD4+ T cells from blood.

The CDR3 reads CASSEEDSSYNEQFF. The CDR3 coding sequence is TGTGCCAGCAGTGAGGAGGACTCCTCCTACAATGAGCAGTTCTTC. This sequence joins TRBV2 and TRBJ2-1; a possible D gene is TRBD2 (5 bases). Germline V gene sequence: CDR1 SNHLY, CDR2 FYNNEI. V lost 3 bases, J lost 0 bases, and 9 bases lay in between. The CDR3 is 15 residues long. Complete variable domain (other parts from reference TRBV2 and TRBJ2-1): EPEVTQTPSHQVTQMGQEVILRCVPISNHLYFYWYRQILGQKVEFLVSFYNNEISEKSEIFDDQFSVERPDGSNFTLKIRSTKLEDSAMYFCASSEEDSSYNEQFFGPGTRLTVL.